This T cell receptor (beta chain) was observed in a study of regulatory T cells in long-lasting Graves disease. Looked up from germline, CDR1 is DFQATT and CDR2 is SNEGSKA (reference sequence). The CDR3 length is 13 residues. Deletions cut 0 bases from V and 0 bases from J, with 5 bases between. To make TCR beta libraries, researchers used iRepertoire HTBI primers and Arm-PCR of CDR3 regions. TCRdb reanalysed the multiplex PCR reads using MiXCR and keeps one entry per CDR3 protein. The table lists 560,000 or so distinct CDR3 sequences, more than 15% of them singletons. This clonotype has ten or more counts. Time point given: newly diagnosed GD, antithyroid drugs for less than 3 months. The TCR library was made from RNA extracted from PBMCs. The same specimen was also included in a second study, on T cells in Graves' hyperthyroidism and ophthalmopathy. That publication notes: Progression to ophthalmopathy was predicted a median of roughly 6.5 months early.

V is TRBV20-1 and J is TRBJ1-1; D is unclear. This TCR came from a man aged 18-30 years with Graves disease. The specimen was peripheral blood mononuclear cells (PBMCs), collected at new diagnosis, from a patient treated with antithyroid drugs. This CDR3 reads CSARDLLNTEAFF. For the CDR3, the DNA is TGCAGTGCTAGAGATCTATTGAACACTGAAGCTTTCTTT.